This TCR beta chain was captured in a study of blood T cells in healthy people across ages. The length of the CDR3 is 13 residues. V lost 0 bases and J 7 bases, leaving 7 bases between the germline ends. Germline V CDR1 and CDR2: LGHNA, YNFKEQ. Using a J-beta primer mix together with a sample-barcoded 5' primer, a second PCR was run for roughly 7 to 11 cycles. Each sample yielded at least 2.5 million CDR3-containing paired-end reads. TCRdb fed the 5' RACE reads into MiXCR, producing one record per CDR3 protein. The data hold fewer than 750,000 distinct CDR3 sequences, with around half observed a single time.

The sample taken for sequencing was blood. The source of this sequence is a man older than 75 in good health. This chain links TRBV4-2 with TRBJ1-5, with D tentatively TRBD1 (5 bases). CDR3 DNA: TGTGCCAGCAGCCAAGAGACAGACCAGCCCCAGCATTTT. Translation: CASSQETDQPQHF.